This TCR beta chain is drawn from a study of blood T cell repertoires in COVID-19. In the study overall: Both acute and convalescent COVID-19 samples were obtained from the United States, Italy and Spain.

In the original workflow: Reference gene primer amplification gave nucleated cell count estimates. Using immunoSEQ multiplex PCR, the repertoire was profiled, and TCRdb retains in-frame clones only, with some absent. That table supplies the V and J calls and clone size; D and trimming were determined from the DNA. The sample yields 250,000 to 350,000 clones, roughly 90% seen once. Germline CDR1 reads SGDLS; CDR2 reads YYNGEE. V shed 0 bases, J shed 0 bases, and the junction held 12 bases outside the gene matches. The CDR3 runs to 19 residues. The sequence came from a man younger than 30 with active or convalescent COVID-19. Sequencing used peripheral blood. The chain is built from TRBV9 and TRBJ1-3, with 7 bases fitting TRBD1. Written as DNA, the CDR3 is TGTGCCAGCAGCGTAGGGGACAGACGAATACTCCGCTCTGGAAACACCATATATTTT. The encoded protein is CASSVGDRRILRSGNTIYF.